The 32 T cell receptor beta chains presented below share a single source sample, sequenced in a study of T-cell memory formation after mild COVID-19. One entry per CDR3 protein results from TCRdb running MiXCR on the 5' RACE reads. In the table there are over 500,000 distinct CDR3 sequences, roughly a sixth of which are singletons. Sequencing was carried out using PBMCs or a T cell subset sorted from them (not recorded which). These receptors came from an adult woman who had mild COVID-19 (a few samples of this study predate the infection). Cell type and time point are not known.

The V gene is TRBV27, the J gene TRBJ2-7; D is possibly TRBD1 or TRBD2 (5 bases each). Germline V gene data show CDR1 as MNHEY and CDR2 as SMNVEV (reference sequence). V gave up 6 bases and J gave up 2 bases, with 5 bases separating them. The CDR3 runs to 11 residues. CDR3 in amino acids: CASRGAYEQYF. CDR3 coding DNA: TGTGCCAGCAGGGGGGCCTACGAGCAGTACTTC.

CDR3 bases: TGTGCCAGTAGTATATACACAATTGGGAGGGCCTCGGCTACCGATAGATCTGATACGCAGTATTTT. Protein: CASSIYTIGRASATDRSDTQYF. V is TRBV19 and J is TRBJ2-3, with TRBD2 matching over 7 bases. Per germline, CDR1 LNHDA and CDR2 SQIVND (reference sequence). The CDR3 loop spans 22 amino acids. V shed 2 bases, J shed 6 bases, and the junction held 29 bases outside the gene matches.

This clonotype came up a few times. The chain recombines TRBV5-6 with TRBJ2-1, with TRBD1 identical over 9 bases. V was pared by 4 bases and J by 8 bases, with 7 bases of the junction left unmatched. The CDR3 loop spans 14 amino acids. From germline, CDR1 is SGHDT and CDR2 YYEEEE. As DNA, the CDR3 is TGTGCCAGCAGCGACGGGACAGGGCAAGATGAGCAGTTCTTC. It yields the protein CASSDGTGQDEQFF.

The genes are TRBV2 and TRBJ2-1, with D uncertain. Per germline, CDR1 SNHLY and CDR2 FYNNEI. The V end lost 7 bases, the J end lost 7 bases, and 11 bases lay between the germline ends. The CDR3 totals 12 residues. CDR3 region: CASIPVENEQFF. In nucleotides, the CDR3 is TGTGCCAGCATCCCCGTCGAAAATGAGCAGTTCTTC.

This clonotype was counted between two and nine times. This chain links TRBV7-8 with TRBJ2-2, with TRBD1 matching over 7 bases. V was clipped by 8 bases and J by 4 bases; unmatched bases: 7. Germline assignment: CDR1 SGHVS and CDR2 FQNEAQ. CDR3 size: 14 residues. CDR3 in amino acids: CASGETGTTGELFF. CDR3 nucleotides: TGTGCCAGCGGGGAGACAGGGACCACCGGGGAGCTGTTTTTT.

A few counts support this clonotype. This chain links TRBV12-3 or TRBV12-4 with TRBJ1-1, with a tentative D call TRBD1 (5 bases). Trimming shortened V by 6 bases and J by 4 bases, and 12 bases separated the two germline ends. The CDR3 consists of 13 residues. DNA of the CDR3: TGTGCCAGCAGCCCAATGAGGGGCACTGAAGCTTTCTTT. Its protein product is CASSPMRGTEAFF.

There are a few counts of this clonotype. The gene calls are TRBV30 and TRBJ1-1; D call uncertain. The germline V gene encodes CDR1 GTSNPN and CDR2 SVGIG (reference sequence). V was cut by 5 bases and J by 4 bases, with 8 bases left in between. This CDR3 region has 11 residues. The chain's CDR3 is CAWFVSTEAFF. The DNA of the CDR3 is TGTGCCTGGTTTGTGTCCACTGAAGCTTTCTTT.

The chain is built from TRBV12-3 or TRBV12-4 and TRBJ2-1; 9 bases agree with TRBD1. The CDR3 is 16 residues long. Unmatched junction bases numbered 8, after V lost 4 bases and J lost 4 bases. CDR3 in amino acids: CASSSRTGGAYNEQFF. In nucleotides, the CDR3 is TGTGCCAGCAGTTCTCGCACAGGGGGCGCTTACAATGAGCAGTTCTTC.

This clonotype was found a few times. V is TRBV3-1 and J is TRBJ1-4; D gene unclear. Per the germline V gene, CDR1 is LGHDT and CDR2 is YNNKEL (reference sequence). Trimming removed 4 bases at V and 4 bases at J, with 16 bases between. This CDR3 comprises 16 residues. CDR3 sequence: CASSPHGRLHNEKLFF. The CDR3 nucleotides read TGTGCCAGCAGCCCGCACGGCAGGTTGCATAATGAAAAACTGTTTTTT.

The V gene is TRBV20-1, the J gene TRBJ2-3; D call uncertain. This CDR3 spans 12 amino acids. The germline CDR1 and CDR2 sequences are DFQATT and SNEGSKA (reference sequence). V lost 6 bases and J 8 bases, leaving 15 bases between the germline ends. The CDR3 sequence is CSAEDGPLTQYF. The CDR3, as DNA: TGCAGTGCCGAAGACGGTCCTCTTACGCAGTATTTT.

V gene TRBV19 combines with J gene TRBJ2-2, with 7 bases fitting TRBD2. V dropped 4 bases and J dropped 11; count of bases not matched to a gene: 4. The CDR3 runs 12 residues. Germline lookup yields CDR1 LNHDA and CDR2 SQIVND (reference sequence). CDR3 region: CASSTGRVELFF. DNA for the CDR3: TGTGCCAGTAGTACAGGGAGGGTAGAGCTGTTTTTT.

This clonotype appeared a few times. The chain combines TRBV4-3 with TRBJ2-7; TRBD1 matches at 9 bases. Germline V lookup: CDR1 LGHNA, CDR2 YSLEER. The ends lost 3 bases at V and 3 bases at J; junction bases unmatched: 6. The CDR3 is made up of 15 amino acids. CDR3 protein: CASSQVGQGNYEQYF. The CDR3 DNA reads as TGCGCCAGCAGCCAGGTCGGACAGGGGAACTACGAGCAGTACTTC.

This clonotype was seen a few times. The V and J genes are TRBV7-3 and TRBJ2-1; 7 bases align to TRBD2. The CDR3 spans 15 residues. Germline V gives CDR1 SGHTA, CDR2 FQGTGA. With 1 base clipped from V and 3 bases from J, the junction kept 3 bases outside the gene matches. The CDR3 region is CASSLIGGGYNEQFF. The CDR3 DNA sequence: TGTGCCAGCAGCTTAATTGGGGGGGGCTACAATGAGCAGTTCTTC.

The chain employs TRBV29-1 and TRBJ2-7, with 9 bases that match TRBD1. CDR3 length equals 14 residues. The germline gives CDR1 SQVTM, CDR2 ANQGSEA. After removal of 1 base from V and 3 bases from J, the junction contained 4 bases not matched to a gene. CDR3 DNA: TGCAGCGTTGAAGGGACAGGGGAGGACTACGAGCAGTACTTC. This encodes CSVEGTGEDYEQYF.

This clonotype was detected a few times. The gene calls are TRBV7-9 and TRBJ1-2; TRBD1 is a possible D gene (5 bases). Germline-derived CDR1 and CDR2 are SEHNR and FQNEAQ (reference sequence). The CDR3 length is 15 residues. V dropped 8 bases and J dropped 6 bases, with 22 bases sitting between them. The CDR3: CASQQSNGALNGYTF. CDR3 nucleotide sequence: TGTGCCAGCCAACAATCGAACGGGGCGCTTAATGGCTACACCTTC. The variable domain in full, with the rest retrieved from reference TRBV7-9 and TRBJ1-2, is DTGVSQNPRHKITKRGQNVTFRCDPISEHNRLYWYRQTLGQGPEFLTYFQNEAQLEKSRLLSDRFSAERPKGSFSTLEIQRTEQGDSAMYLCASQQSNGALNGYTFGSGTRLTVV.

This clonotype has just a few counts. The chain joins TRBV19 to TRBJ1-6; D unresolved. The CDR3 extends over 13 amino acids. Trimming cost V 10 bases and J 7 bases, with 14 bases left between them. CDR1 is LNHDA, CDR2 SQIVND, per germline (reference sequence). CDR3 nucleotides: TGTGCCACCGCGGACCTTGAAAATTCACCCCTCCACTTT. This gives the protein CATADLENSPLHF.

In this sample, this clonotype turned up a few times. The chain links TRBV9 to TRBJ1-1; D possibly corresponds to TRBD1 (5 bases). There are 17 residues in the CDR3. V was shortened by 0 bases and J by 3 bases, with 18 bases between the two germline ends. Germline loops: CDR1 SGDLS, CDR2 YYNGEE. The CDR3, as DNA: TGTGCCAGCAGCGTAGAGCCCAGGGTCATTACTGACACTGAAGCTTTCTTT. Translated: CASSVEPRVITDTEAFF.

The J gene is TRBJ1-1, the V gene TRBV6-6; 8 positions agree with TRBD1. The CDR3 runs to 13 residues. The junction had 1 base not matched to a gene; V was cut back by 6 bases and J by 1 base. Germline V gene sequence: CDR1 MNHNY, CDR2 SVGAGI (reference sequence). In DNA, the CDR3 is TGTGCCAGCAGGGGACAGGCGAACACTGAAGCTTTCTTT. Residues: CASRGQANTEAFF.

This clonotype showed up just a few times. The chain employs TRBV27 and TRBJ2-3; no reliable D call. CDR3 length: 14 amino acids. Between the trimmed V and J ends, which lost 0 bases and 5 bases, there was a span of 9 bases. Germline CDR1 reads MNHEY; CDR2 reads SMNVEV (reference sequence). CDR3 in amino acids: CASSLSYPEDTQYF. CDR3 in DNA: TGTGCCAGCAGTTTATCCTATCCTGAAGATACGCAGTATTTT.

In its sample, this clonotype was seen a few times. The CDR3 coding sequence is TGCGCCAGCAGCCAAAACTTAAGGGGCCACCGCTCCTACAATGAGCAGTTCTTC. This sequence encodes CASSQNLRGHRSYNEQFF. The chain recombines TRBV4-3 with TRBJ2-1; D is possibly TRBD1 (5 bases). The CDR3 has 18 residues. Germline V lookup: CDR1 LGHNA, CDR2 YSLEER. The V end lost 2 bases, the J end lost 0 bases, and 17 bases lay between the germline ends.

In its sample, this clonotype was seen a few times. The chain recombines TRBV6-1 with TRBJ2-2, with 7 bases identical to TRBD2. This CDR3 spans 13 amino acids. Per the germline V gene, CDR1 is MNHNS and CDR2 is SASEGT. Trimming cost V 10 bases and J 3 bases; bases outside gene matches: 5. The CDR3 region is CATQRGYTGELFF. DNA of the CDR3: TGTGCCACCCAGCGGGGCTACACCGGGGAGCTGTTTTTT.

The chain recombines TRBV4-3 with TRBJ2-3, with 13 bases that match TRBD2. The junction had 5 bases not matched to a gene; V was cut back by 6 bases and J by 2 bases. The germline V gene encodes CDR1 LGHNA and CDR2 YSLEER. This CDR3 is built from 16 residues. The CDR3 DNA reads TGCGCCAGCAGTCGTGGGACTAGCGGGATCACAGATACGCAGTATTTT. It codes for CASSRGTSGITDTQYF.

The chain couples TRBV5-1 to TRBJ2-7; 9 bases agree with TRBD2. Germline CDR1 is SGHRS and CDR2 is YFSETQ. CDR3 size: 16 residues. V was pared by 5 bases and J by 2 bases, with 11 bases of the junction left unmatched. The CDR3 loop is CASRPILAGRTYEQYF. The CDR3 DNA is TGCGCCAGCAGACCCATCCTAGCGGGAAGGACCTACGAGCAGTACTTC.

At least ten counts were recorded for this clonotype. The gene calls are TRBV20-1 and TRBJ2-3; D remains ambiguous. V was trimmed by 1 base and J by 4 bases, leaving 15 bases between them. The CDR3 contains 15 residues. Germline loops: CDR1 DFQATT, CDR2 SNEGSKA (reference sequence). CDR3 loop: CSARASALLADTQYF. The CDR3 coding sequence is TGCAGTGCTAGAGCCTCAGCGCTTTTAGCAGATACGCAGTATTTT.

This sequence joins TRBV29-1 and TRBJ2-1, with 7 bases identical to TRBD2. The V gene's germline CDR1 is SQVTM and CDR2 ANQGSEA. The CDR3 is 15 residues long. The J segment lost 4 bases and the V segment lost 1 base, leaving 7 bases of the junction unmatched. This CDR3 is CSVEGRSGMYNEQFF. In DNA, the CDR3 is TGCAGCGTTGAAGGCAGGAGCGGGATGTACAATGAGCAGTTCTTC.

CDR3 sequence (DNA): TGTGCCAGCAGCAAACCGGGACAGGGGGCGTCTGGCCATGGCTACACCTTC. Translated, it gives CASSKPGQGASGHGYTF. This chain uses TRBV7-9 with TRBJ1-2; 12 bases are a match to TRBD1. Germline V gene lookup returns CDR1 SEHNR and CDR2 FQNEAQ (reference sequence). V was clipped by 5 bases and J by 6 bases; unmatched bases: 13. CDR3 length equals 17 residues.

In its sample, this clonotype was seen many times. The CDR3 nucleotides are TGTGCCAGCAGCTTAGGCCTAGATTCCTACAATGAGCAGTTCTTC. It is translated as CASSLGLDSYNEQFF. The chain is built from TRBV7-6 and TRBJ2-1; D unresolved. Germline V gives CDR1 SGHVS, CDR2 FNYEAQ. This CDR3 has 15 amino acids. V gave up 1 base and J gave up 1 base, with 8 bases separating them.

This chain joins TRBV7-3 and TRBJ2-3; TRBD2 aligns across 10 bases. V was clipped by 4 bases and J by 6 bases; unmatched bases: 10. This CDR3 has 16 residues. Germline assignment: CDR1 SGHTA and CDR2 FQGTGA. The CDR3 DNA follows: TGTGCCAGCAGCTCCGTACTAGCGGGGAATTTGGATACGCAGTATTTT. This translates into CASSSVLAGNLDTQYF.

This clonotype has just a few counts. The chain's CDR3 is CASSLDHRASYEQYF. CDR3 DNA: TGTGCCAGCAGCTTAGATCACCGGGCTTCCTACGAGCAGTACTTC. This chain connects TRBV7-2 to TRBJ2-7, with unresolved D. V was cut by 1 base and J by 1 base, with 11 bases left in between. Germline V gives CDR1 SGHTA, CDR2 FQGNSA. The CDR3 is 15 residues long.

The chain is built from TRBV24-1 and TRBJ2-1, with TRBD1 matching 7 bases. Unmatched junction bases numbered 11, after V lost 5 bases and J lost 8 bases. Germline CDR1 reads KGHDR; CDR2 reads SFDVKD. This CDR3 has 15 amino acids. The CDR3 DNA reads TGTGCCACCAGTGCCCCCCCAGGGGGTCTCGATGAGCAGTTCTTC. It yields the protein CATSAPPGGLDEQFF.

This clonotype has a handful of counts. This chain joins TRBV20-1 and TRBJ2-1; 12 bases fit TRBD2. Per the germline V gene, CDR1 is DFQATT and CDR2 is SNEGSKA (reference sequence). The junction had 8 bases not matched to a gene; V was cut back by 8 bases and J by 6 bases. This CDR3 region has 14 residues. CDR3 region: CSKRTSGRLNEQFF. The DNA for the CDR3 is TGCAGTAAAAGAACTAGCGGGAGGCTCAATGAGCAGTTCTTC.

The chain links TRBV7-2 to TRBJ2-4; 11 bases fit TRBD1. Near its end, the DNA agrees better with TRBJ2-5, so the J call may be wrong. The CDR3 length is 13 residues. Germline CDR1 reads SGHTA; CDR2 reads FQGNSA. The CDR3 loop is CASSQDRGRTQYF. CDR3 sequence (DNA): TGTGCCAGCAGTCAGGACAGGGGGCGGACCCAGTACTTC.